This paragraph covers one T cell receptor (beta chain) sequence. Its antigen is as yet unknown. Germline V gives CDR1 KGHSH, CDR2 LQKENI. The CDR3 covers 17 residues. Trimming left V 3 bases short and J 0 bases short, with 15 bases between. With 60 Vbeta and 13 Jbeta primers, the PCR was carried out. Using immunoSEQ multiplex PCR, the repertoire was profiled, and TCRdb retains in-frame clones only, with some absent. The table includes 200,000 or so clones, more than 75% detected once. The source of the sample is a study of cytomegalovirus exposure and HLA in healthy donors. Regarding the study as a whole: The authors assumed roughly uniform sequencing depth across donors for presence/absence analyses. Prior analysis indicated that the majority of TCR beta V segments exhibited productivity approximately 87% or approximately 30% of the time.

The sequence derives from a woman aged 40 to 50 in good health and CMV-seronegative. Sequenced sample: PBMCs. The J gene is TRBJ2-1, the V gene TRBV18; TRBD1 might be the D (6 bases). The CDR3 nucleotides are TGTGCCAGCTCACCGCGTGGACAGACCTTCTCCTACAATGAGCAGTTCTTC. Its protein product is CASSPRGQTFSYNEQFF.